The sequence of this TCR beta chain was determined in a study of siplizumab effects on memory and regulatory T cells. Unstimulated TEMRA, naive, memory and effector memory subsets were sequenced in three donor pairs. Here immunoSEQ multiplex PCR was the method, and the copy in TCRdb shows in-frame clones only, minus some. The data show some 53,000 clones, with 95% to 97% seen just once and roughly 0.6% held by the top ten. This clone appeared once. Its antigen is still unknown. Study outcomes and limitations: Naive T cells were seemingly more diverse than memory cells, and major contributions to the alloresponse seemed to be made by them. Siplizumab, the agent tested, significantly reduced alloreactive sequences traceable to unstimulated CD4+ memory cells.

V was clipped by 0 bases and J by 2 bases, with 11 bases between them. CDR3 size: 15 residues. Germline V gene data show CDR1 as SGHNT and CDR2 as YYREEE (reference sequence). The chain couples TRBV5-4 to TRBJ1-2, with a possible D match to TRBD1 (5 bases). Material: naive CD4+ T cells sorted from blood. The receptor's source is a human donor in good health. The CDR3: CASSLVGGTNYGYTF. The CDR3 nucleotides are TGTGCCAGCAGCTTGGTTGGGGGAACAAACTATGGCTACACCTTC.